Each of the 27 T cell receptor beta chains below was sequenced from the same sample in a study of OX40 agonist ivuxolimab in advanced cancers. The method was immunoSEQ multiplex PCR; TCRdb's version includes in-frame clones alone and lacks a portion of them. The table lists roughly 35,000 clones, around 92% of them singletons, with around a third in the top ten. The starting material was CD4+ or CD8+ T cells sorted from blood, obtained in a trial of the OX40 agonist ivuxolimab. Source of these receptors: an adult with an advanced solid tumor such as melanoma, head and neck, liver or kidney cancer.

The chain joins TRBV9 to TRBJ2-3; D tentatively fits TRBD1 or TRBD2 (7 bases each). Trimming cost V 0 bases and J 8 bases, with 25 bases left between them. The germline V gene encodes CDR1 SGDLS and CDR2 YYNGEE. The CDR3 loop spans 18 amino acids. CDR3 sequence: CASSVATSAGGGSGTQYF. The CDR3 coding sequence is TGTGCCAGCAGCGTAGCTACTAGTGCAGGGGGAGGGAGCGGTACGCAGTATTTT.

The chain recombines TRBV11-2 with TRBJ2-6; D unresolved. Per germline, CDR1 SGHAT and CDR2 FQNNGV. The CDR3 runs 16 residues. V was shortened by 1 base and J by 3 bases, with 10 bases between the two germline ends. CDR3 sequence (DNA): TGTGCCAGCAGCTTAGTCGTAGGGAATGGGGCCAACGTCCTGACTTTC. Translated, it gives CASSLVVGNGANVLTF.

This clone was observed once. The chain employs TRBV6-6 and TRBJ1-2, with 9 bases matching TRBD1. CDR1 MNHNY and CDR2 SVGAGI come from the germline V gene (reference sequence). This CDR3 is built from 16 residues. With 4 bases clipped from V and 2 bases from J, the junction kept 8 bases outside the gene matches. Written as DNA, the CDR3 is TGTGCCAGCAGTTGGACAGGGGTCGGTGAAAACTATGGCTACACCTTC. It is translated as CASSWTGVGENYGYTF.

The chain links TRBV28 to TRBJ2-3, with D possibly called TRBD1 or TRBD2 (6 bases each). Trimming pared 5 bases from V and 5 bases from J, leaving 26 bases between. The CDR3 extends over 18 amino acids. Germline CDR1 MDHEN, CDR2 SYDVKM. The CDR3 DNA is TGTGCCAGCAGTAAAGTTCTAGGGGGGTTAGGCCTGGGAGATACGCAGTATTTT. Its protein is CASSKVLGGLGLGDTQYF. The full variable domain, its missing parts supplied by reference TRBV28 and TRBJ2-3, is DVKVTQSSRYLVKRTGEKVFLECVQDMDHENMFWYRQDPGLGLRLIYFSYDVKMKEKGDIPEGYSVSREKKERFSLILESASTNQTSMYLCASSKVLGGLGLGDTQYFGPGTRLTVL.

CDR3: CASSSRDRGFTGELFF. The CDR3 nucleotides are TGTGCCAGCAGCTCCCGGGACAGGGGGTTCACCGGGGAGCTGTTTTTT. J is TRBJ2-2 and V is TRBV7-9, with 11 nucleotides matching TRBD1. Losses at the gene ends were 4 bases for V and 4 bases for J; bases not matched to a gene: 5. Per the germline V gene, CDR1 is SEHNR and CDR2 is FQNEAQ (reference sequence). This CDR3 contains 16 residues.

The CDR3 reads CASSLVGGRMSSYEQYF. The CDR3 DNA sequence: TGTGCCAGCAGCTTAGTTGGGGGACGCATGAGCTCCTACGAGCAGTACTTC. The genes are TRBV7-9 and TRBJ2-7, with D perhaps given as TRBD1 or TRBD2 (5 bases each). V was trimmed by 1 base and J by 0 bases, leaving 16 bases between them. The germline V gene has CDR1 SEHNR and CDR2 FQNEAQ (reference sequence). The CDR3 contains 17 residues. Drawing the rest from reference TRBV7-9 and TRBJ2-7, the complete variable domain is DTGVSQNPRHKITKRGQNVTFRCDPISEHNRLYWYRQTLGQGPEFLTYFQNEAQLEKSRLLSDRFSAERPKGSFSTLEIQRTEQGDSAMYLCASSLVGGRMSSYEQYFGPGTRLTVT.

This sequence joins TRBV5-1 and TRBJ2-2; 8 nucleotides line up with TRBD2. This CDR3 is 15 amino acids long. The germline V gene encodes CDR1 SGHRS and CDR2 YFSETQ. Losses at the gene ends were 0 bases for V and 4 bases for J; bases not matched to a gene: 2. CDR3 DNA: TGCGCCAGCAGCTTGGTCGCGGGGGGCACCGGGGAGCTGTTTTTT. It codes for CASSLVAGGTGELFF.

The genes are TRBV6-5 and TRBJ2-7; D is perhaps TRBD2 (6 bases). V was shortened by 8 bases and J by 4 bases, with 15 bases between the two germline ends. Per germline, CDR1 MNHEY and CDR2 SVGAGI. There are 13 residues in the CDR3. The DNA for the CDR3 is TGTGCCAGCCTTGCGCGGGGTCGGTACGAGCAGTACTTC. Translating it yields CASLARGRYEQYF.

Concerning this clone: The junction departs from the called germline gene at one end, perhaps through a read error. The same CDR3 can be traced to other DNA sequences in this sample. This rearrangement joins TRBV6-6 to TRBJ2-2; 7 bases are shared with TRBD1. Germline-derived CDR1 and CDR2 are MNHNY and SVGAGI (reference sequence). The CDR3 covers 15 residues. The CDR3 region has the DNA TGTGCCAGCAGATACGCGACAGGGAAGGCCGGGGAACTGTTTTTT. Encoded protein: CASRYATGKAGELFF.

The chain combines TRBV27 with TRBJ2-7; TRBD2 agrees at 9 bases. Germline V gene sequence: CDR1 MNHEY, CDR2 SMNVEV (reference sequence). Trimming cost V 5 bases and J 5 bases; bases outside gene matches: 10. This CDR3 region has 15 residues. The CDR3: CASSPVTSGNDEQYF. The CDR3 DNA is TGTGCCAGCAGTCCGGTGACTAGCGGTAACGACGAGCAGTACTTC.

The chain carries TRBV18 and TRBJ2-7, with TRBD1 matching 10 bases. CDR1 and CDR2 (germline): KGHSH, LQKENI. The trim removed 5 bases at V and 4 bases at J, leaving 11 bases unmatched. The CDR3 is 16 residues long. This CDR3 is CASSTNFGTGAYEQYF. The CDR3 DNA follows: TGTGCCAGCTCAACTAACTTCGGGACAGGGGCGTACGAGCAGTACTTC.

This chain joins TRBV18 and TRBJ2-2; D is perhaps TRBD1 or TRBD2 (5 bases each). Germline loops: CDR1 KGHSH, CDR2 LQKENI. The germline V and J ends were trimmed by 3 bases and 0 bases, with 11 bases remaining between them. This CDR3 has 16 residues. DNA of the CDR3: TGTGCCAGCTCACCCACCCTGGGGGCGAACACCGGGGAGCTGTTTTTT. Translated, it gives CASSPTLGANTGELFF.

This clone was observed at least ten times. V gene TRBV11-3 combines with J gene TRBJ2-5; D is possibly TRBD1 (5 bases). Trimming took 5 bases from V and 6 from J, leaving 13 bases between them. The CDR3 extends over 13 amino acids. Germline loops: CDR1 SGHNT, CDR2 YENEEA. The CDR3 loop is CASSKGHEKTQYF. Written as DNA, the CDR3 is TGTGCCAGCAGCAAAGGACATGAAAAGACCCAGTACTTC.

This rearrangement joins TRBV7-9 to TRBJ2-1; no definite D call. V lost 5 bases, J lost 5 bases, and 10 bases lay in between. Germline V gene sequence: CDR1 SEHNR, CDR2 FQNEAQ (reference sequence). This CDR3 has 13 amino acids. DNA of the CDR3: TGTGCCAGCAGCCCCCCGATAGACAATGAGCAGTTCTTC. This codes for CASSPPIDNEQFF.

The rearrangement links TRBV27 to TRBJ2-6; D gene unclear. Germline loops: CDR1 MNHEY, CDR2 SMNVEV (reference sequence). Trimming shortened V by 1 base and J by 2 bases, and 3 bases separated the two germline ends. The CDR3 length is 14 residues. The CDR3 sequence: CASSLYTGANVLTF. The CDR3 nucleotides are TGTGCCAGCAGTTTATATACTGGGGCCAACGTCCTGACTTTC.

V usage is TRBV14 and J usage is TRBJ2-5, with 10 bases fitting TRBD2. Germline V gene sequence: CDR1 SGHDN, CDR2 FVKESK. The CDR3 length is 20 residues. V lost 1 base, J lost 5 bases, and 19 bases stayed unmatched. The CDR3 nucleotides are TGTGCCAGCAGCCAAGGTTTGATAAGGGGTCTCCTAGCGGGAGTGGAGACCCAGTACTTC. Protein sequence: CASSQGLIRGLLAGVETQYF.

J is TRBJ1-2 and V is TRBV15; a possible D gene is TRBD1 (6 bases). The ends were cut back, 0 bases at V and 5 bases at J, with 34 bases in the middle. The CDR3 totals 22 residues. Germline V gene sequence: CDR1 LNHNV, CDR2 YYDKDF (reference sequence). The CDR3 loop reads CATSRDFSFPYPNREKGYGYTF. Here the CDR3 DNA reads TGTGCCACCAGCAGAGATTTTAGCTTTCCCTATCCCAACAGGGAAAAAGGGTATGGCTACACCTTC. Filled out from reference TRBV15 and TRBJ1-2, the complete variable domain reads DAMVIQNPRYQVTQFGKPVTLSCSQTLNHNVMYWYQQKSSQAPKLLFHYYDKDFNNEADTPDNFQSRRPNTSFCFLDIRSPGLGDTAMYLCATSRDFSFPYPNREKGYGYTFGSGTRLTVV.

V gene TRBV21-1 combines with J gene TRBJ2-3; the listed D gene, TRBD1, was not tested against the DNA. TRBV21-1 is annotated as a pseudogene. The CDR3 runs 16 residues. This CDR3 reads CASSIPGTGQTDTQYF. Here the CDR3 DNA reads TGTGCCAGCAGCATTCCCGGGACAGGGCAGACAGATACGCAGTATTTT.

The V and J genes are TRBV5-1 and TRBJ2-2, with no clear D. The CDR3 runs 18 residues. CDR1 SGHRS and CDR2 YFSETQ come from the germline V gene. V lost 0 bases, J lost 1 base, and 16 bases lay in between. The CDR3 loop reads CASSLVLITEMNTGELFF. DNA for the CDR3: TGCGCCAGCAGCTTGGTCTTGATTACAGAAATGAACACCGGGGAGCTGTTTTTT.

This chain connects TRBV11-1 to TRBJ2-7; 9 nucleotides match TRBD1. The CDR3 loop spans 16 amino acids. Trimming removed 5 bases from V and 3 bases from J; junction bases left unmatched: 11. Per the germline V gene, CDR1 is SGHAT and CDR2 is FQDESV (reference sequence). This CDR3 reads CASSPLGQGIFYEQYF. CDR3 nucleotides: TGTGCCAGCAGCCCTCTGGGACAGGGAATTTTCTACGAGCAGTACTTC.

This chain links TRBV10-3 with TRBJ2-7; TRBD1 matches 7 bases. The germline gives CDR1 ENHRY, CDR2 SYGVKD. The CDR3 runs to 11 residues. The V gene end was trimmed by 7 bases and the J gene end by 6 bases; junction bases not matched to a gene: 3. This CDR3 is CAIMTGLEQYF. CDR3 nucleotides: TGTGCCATCATGACAGGGCTCGAGCAGTACTTC.

DNA of the CDR3: TGTGCCAGCAGTTTGGGGGTTGGTGGCAATCAGCCCCAGCATTTT. It translates to CASSLGVGGNQPQHF. The V and J genes are TRBV27 and TRBJ1-5; D is possibly TRBD1 (5 bases). V dropped 3 bases and J dropped 2 bases, with 11 bases sitting between them. Germline-derived CDR1 and CDR2 are MNHEY and SMNVEV (reference sequence). The CDR3 is 15 residues long.

The rearrangement joins TRBV19 to TRBJ1-4; possibly TRBD1 for D (5 bases). The CDR3 has 15 residues. The V gene lost 0 bases and the J gene lost 9 bases, with 14 bases spanning the gap. Per the germline V gene, CDR1 is LNHDA and CDR2 is SQIVND (reference sequence). DNA for the CDR3: TGTGCCAGTAGTATAGATAGGGAGGGGAAGAAAAAACTGTTTTTT. It specifies CASSIDREGKKKLFF. Together with reference TRBV19 and TRBJ1-4, the CDR3 gives the full variable domain: DGGITQSPKYLFRKEGQNVTLSCEQNLNHDAMYWYRQDPGQGLRLIYYSQIVNDFQKGDIAEGYSVSREKKESFPLTVTSAQKNPTAFYLCASSIDREGKKKLFFGSGTQLSVL.

This clone showed up just a few times. This rearrangement joins TRBV7-9 to TRBJ2-7; D is unclear. The germline V gene encodes CDR1 SEHNR and CDR2 FQNEAQ (reference sequence). This CDR3 comprises 11 residues. V shed 3 bases and J shed 6 bases, with 6 bases lying between them. Here the CDR3 reads CASSFWGEQYF. The CDR3 coding sequence is TGTGCCAGCAGCTTCTGGGGCGAGCAGTACTTC.

This clone was detected only once. This chain links TRBV9 with TRBJ2-7; weak D call: TRBD1 (5 bases). This CDR3 comprises 15 residues. Trimming cost V 0 bases and J 6 bases, with 16 bases left between them. The germline gives CDR1 SGDLS, CDR2 YYNGEE. The CDR3 region is CASSVDRGGSSEQYF. In DNA form, the CDR3 reads TGTGCCAGCAGCGTAGATAGGGGCGGATCTTCCGAGCAGTACTTC.

The chain has TRBV7-2 and TRBJ1-1, with unresolved D. V lost 1 base, J lost 1 base, and 7 bases lay in between. This CDR3 comprises 14 residues. Germline lookup yields CDR1 SGHTA and CDR2 FQGNSA. CDR3 DNA: TGTGCCAGCAGCTTAGTGGTCAGGAACACTGAAGCTTTCTTT. Encoded protein: CASSLVVRNTEAFF. The full variable domain, with the rest looked up from reference TRBV7-2 and TRBJ1-1, is GAGVSQSPSNKVTEKGKDVELRCDPISGHTALYWYRQSLGQGLEFLIYFQGNSAPDKSGLPSDRFSAERTGGSVSTLTIQRTQQEDSAVYLCASSLVVRNTEAFFGQGTRLTVV.

The V call is TRBV28, the J call TRBJ2-1; TRBD2 agrees at 11 bases. The CDR3 loop spans 16 amino acids. V was clipped by 4 bases and J by 5 bases; unmatched bases: 7. Germline loops: CDR1 MDHEN, CDR2 SYDVKM. CDR3 sequence reads: CASSSPTSGIHNEQFF. The CDR3 DNA is TGTGCCAGCAGTTCCCCGACTAGCGGGATTCACAATGAGCAGTTCTTC.